Following are 24 T cell receptor beta chains from one sample sequenced in a study of T cell changes during pregnancy in multiple sclerosis. This table comes from immunoSEQ multiplex PCR, and its TCRdb copy is limited to in-frame clones, with some not included. This table has roughly 110,000 clones, about nine tenths appearing once. The sample was peripheral blood, taken in the third trimester of pregnancy. Receptor source: a female donor in good health, enrolled as a control in a pregnancy study.

The rearrangement joins TRBV5-4 to TRBJ2-1; the match to TRBD2 covers 7 bases. This CDR3 contains 14 residues. Trimming took 7 bases from V and 5 from J; bases not matched to a gene: 9. Germline CDR1 SGHNT, CDR2 YYREEE (reference sequence). CDR3 in amino acids: CASLLASGNNEQFF. The CDR3 DNA is TGTGCCAGCCTTTTGGCTAGCGGAAACAATGAGCAGTTCTTC.

The chain combines TRBV12-5 with TRBJ1-1; perhaps TRBD1 as D (6 bases). V shed 3 bases and J shed 5 bases, with 10 bases lying between them. The CDR3 runs to 13 residues. Looked up from germline, CDR1 is LGHNT and CDR2 is FRNRAP. CDR3 protein: CASGFRGGTEAFF. The CDR3 DNA reads as TGTGCTAGTGGTTTTAGGGGGGGGACTGAAGCTTTCTTT.

The chain uses TRBV4-2 and TRBJ2-7; the D is unclear. The germline V gene has CDR1 LGHNA and CDR2 YNFKEQ. The CDR3 length is 11 residues. Trimming took off 1 base at V and 4 bases at J, with 2 bases between the two ends. The CDR3 DNA sequence: TGTGCCAGCAGCCAAGCTTACGAGCAGTACTTC. Translation gives CASSQAYEQYF.

This chain connects TRBV10-3 to TRBJ2-2, with a possible D match to TRBD1 (6 bases). V dropped 6 bases and J dropped 0 bases, with 17 bases sitting between them. The V gene's germline CDR1 is ENHRY and CDR2 SYGVKD. The length of the CDR3 is 17 residues. The CDR3 region has the DNA TGTGCCATCAGCATAATACCCAGGGGTCCGAACACCGGGGAGCTGTTTTTT. Translating gives CAISIIPRGPNTGELFF.

A single count supports this clone. The CDR3 spells CATSLGDRAYGYTF. The CDR3 nucleotides are TGTGCCACCAGCCTAGGGGACAGGGCCTATGGCTACACCTTC. This chain joins TRBV15 and TRBJ1-2; TRBD1 matches at 9 bases. The CDR3 extends over 14 amino acids. With 5 bases clipped from V and 4 bases from J, the junction kept 5 bases outside the gene matches. CDR1 LNHNV and CDR2 YYDKDF come from the germline V gene (reference sequence).

The chain has TRBV5-6 and TRBJ1-6; D perhaps matches TRBD1 (5 bases). This CDR3 has 18 residues. Germline CDR1 reads SGHDT; CDR2 reads YYEEEE. Trimming took off 1 base at V and 4 bases at J, with 18 bases between the two ends. CDR3 residues: CASSLWGGGISYNSPLHF. The CDR3 bases are TGTGCCAGCAGCTTGTGGGGCGGGGGAATTAGTTATAATTCACCCCTCCACTTT.

The V and J genes are TRBV11-2 and TRBJ2-7; 8 nucleotides line up with TRBD1. V shed 4 bases and J 3 bases; nucleotides not matched to a gene: 2. The germline gives CDR1 SGHAT, CDR2 FQNNGV. CDR3 size: 13 residues. CDR3 DNA: TGTGCCAGCAGCTCCGACAGGGGCTACGAGCAGTACTTC. Protein sequence: CASSSDRGYEQYF.

This clone was detected only a few times. This sequence joins TRBV6-1 and TRBJ1-1; D is perhaps TRBD1 (6 bases). V dropped 3 bases and J dropped 3 bases, with 8 bases sitting between them. This CDR3 spans 13 amino acids. Germline values: CDR1 MNHNS, CDR2 SASEGT. Here the CDR3 reads CASSDRGHTEAFF. The CDR3 nucleotides are TGTGCCAGCAGTGACAGGGGCCACACTGAAGCTTTCTTT.

V gene TRBV7-9 combines with J gene TRBJ1-5; D not resolved. Deletions cut 4 bases from V and 5 bases from J, with 6 bases between. Germline V gene sequence: CDR1 SEHNR, CDR2 FQNEAQ (reference sequence). The CDR3 sequence is 12 residues long. The CDR3 DNA sequence: TGTGCCAGCAGCTCCCTAGATCAGCCCCAGCATTTT. Residues: CASSSLDQPQHF.

The chain uses TRBV30 and TRBJ2-7; possible D gene TRBD1, 5 bases. Per germline, CDR1 GTSNPN and CDR2 SVGIG (reference sequence). This CDR3 contains 15 residues. The V and J ends lost 1 base and 5 bases respectively, with 18 bases between them. The CDR3 loop reads CAWSDYRGAGDEQYF. The DNA for the CDR3 is TGTGCCTGGAGTGATTATAGGGGTGCAGGCGACGAGCAGTACTTC.

This chain joins TRBV7-8 and TRBJ1-1; D is possibly TRBD1 (5 bases). This CDR3 is 14 amino acids long. Trimming left V 5 bases short and J 6 bases short, with 16 bases between. The germline V gene has CDR1 SGHVS and CDR2 FQNEAQ. CDR3 in amino acids: CASSQDSQDPEAFF. CDR3 DNA: TGTGCCAGCAGCCAAGACAGCCAAGACCCTGAAGCTTTCTTT. Full variable domain (remainder filled in from reference TRBV7-8 and TRBJ1-1): GAGVSQSPRYKVAKRGQDVALRCDPISGHVSLFWYQQALGQGPEFLTYFQNEAQLDKSGLPSDRFFAERPEGSVSTLKIQRTQQEDSAVYLCASSQDSQDPEAFFGQGTRLTVV.

The chain combines TRBV9 with TRBJ2-1, with 7 positions matching TRBD2. In germline, CDR1 is SGDLS, CDR2 YYNGEE. The CDR3 extends over 15 amino acids. Losses at the gene ends were 2 bases for V and 6 bases for J; bases not matched to a gene: 8. CDR3 DNA sequence: TGTGCCAGCAGCGTGGGCCTGGGAGGGTTCAATGAGCAGTTCTTC. This codes for CASSVGLGGFNEQFF.

V gene TRBV7-2 combines with J gene TRBJ2-3; 9 nucleotides line up with TRBD2. This CDR3 region has 15 residues. Germline CDR1 and CDR2: SGHTA and FQGNSA. Trimming at V came to 0 bases and at J to 4 bases, leaving 2 bases not matched to a gene. In DNA form, the CDR3 reads TGTGCCAGCAGCTTAGCCAGCGGGGGGTCAGATACGCAGTATTTT. Protein: CASSLASGGSDTQYF.

J is TRBJ2-2 and V is TRBV25-1; D perhaps matches TRBD2 (5 bases). The ends were cut back, 3 bases at V and 1 base at J, with 15 bases in the middle. From germline, CDR1 is MGHDK and CDR2 SYGVNS. The CDR3 runs to 17 residues. The DNA of the CDR3 is TGTGCCAGCAGTGACCCATCTAGCCGAGAGAACACCGGGGAGCTGTTTTTT. Amino acids: CASSDPSSRENTGELFF.

The chain links TRBV5-4 to TRBJ2-5; possibly TRBD2 for D (5 bases). The CDR3 extends over 13 amino acids. The ends were cut back, 3 bases at V and 3 bases at J, with 9 bases in the middle. Germline V gene sequence: CDR1 SGHNT, CDR2 YYREEE (reference sequence). The CDR3 is CASSWGEKETQYF. In nucleotides, the CDR3 is TGTGCCAGCAGCTGGGGAGAAAAAGAGACCCAGTACTTC.

This clone came up once. The chain recombines TRBV7-9 with TRBJ2-7; 8 bases agree with TRBD2. The germline gives CDR1 SEHNR, CDR2 FQNEAQ (reference sequence). V gave up 5 bases and J gave up 5 bases; unmatched junction bases: 8. The CDR3 consists of 14 residues. The CDR3 nucleotides read TGTGCCAGCAGCCCGATCGGACTAGCCCACGAGCAGTACTTC. The encoded protein is CASSPIGLAHEQYF.

This sequence joins TRBV30 and TRBJ1-2; 8 bases align to TRBD1. The CDR3 is 14 amino acids. Trimming cost V 2 bases and J 2 bases; bases outside gene matches: 4. Germline V gives CDR1 GTSNPN, CDR2 SVGIG (reference sequence). The CDR3 DNA follows: TGTGCCTGGAGTACCCGGACAGGGAACTATGGCTACACCTTC. This sequence encodes CAWSTRTGNYGYTF.

The chain has TRBV30 and TRBJ1-5; possibly TRBD1 for D (6 bases). V lost 2 bases, J lost 7 bases, and 18 bases lay in between. Germline CDR1 and CDR2: GTSNPN and SVGIG (reference sequence). This CDR3 comprises 15 residues. CDR3: CAWSRDGGGRQPQHF. DNA for the CDR3: TGTGCCTGGAGTAGGGACGGGGGGGGCAGGCAGCCCCAGCATTTT.

V is TRBV11-3 and J is TRBJ2-5; the D gene is possibly TRBD2 (5 bases). The CDR3 is made up of 16 amino acids. Germline V gene data show CDR1 as SGHNT and CDR2 as YENEEA. The V and J ends lost 5 bases and 6 bases respectively, with 22 bases between them. CDR3 sequence: CASSRDYGIRGKTQYF. The CDR3 region has the DNA TGTGCCAGCAGCCGAGACTATGGGATACGGGGAAAGACCCAGTACTTC.

The chain recombines TRBV11-3 with TRBJ2-7, with D tentatively TRBD2 (7 bases). The CDR3 consists of 15 residues. Trimming removed 1 base from V and 0 bases from J, with 10 bases in between. Germline values: CDR1 SGHNT, CDR2 YENEEA. CDR3 in amino acids: CASSLGAGASYEQYF. CDR3 bases: TGTGCCAGCAGCTTAGGGGCGGGGGCCTCCTACGAGCAGTACTTC. Combining the CDR3 with reference TRBV11-3 and TRBJ2-7 gives the whole variable domain EAGVVQSPRYKIIEKKQPVAFWCNPISGHNTLYWYLQNLGQGPELLIRYENEEAVDDSQLPKDRFSAERLKGVDSTLKIQPAELGDSAVYLCASSLGAGASYEQYFGPGTRLTVT.

This clone occurred a few times. This sequence joins TRBV4-2 and TRBJ1-6, with D tentatively TRBD1 (5 bases). Germline CDR1 is LGHNA and CDR2 is YNFKEQ. Trimming took off 0 bases at V and 5 bases at J, with 11 bases between the two ends. The CDR3 is made up of 16 amino acids. CDR3 bases: TGTGCCAGCAGCCAAGATCTGGCAGGGAATAATTCACCCCTCCACTTT. Translating it yields CASSQDLAGNNSPLHF.

The chain recombines TRBV2 with TRBJ2-7; weak D call: TRBD1 (7 bases). Germline V gene lookup returns CDR1 SNHLY and CDR2 FYNNEI. The CDR3 runs to 15 residues. Trimming cost V 11 bases and J 3 bases, with 23 bases left between them. CDR3: CASQGEANRYYEQYF. In nucleotides, the CDR3 is TGTGCCTCCCAGGGGGAGGCGAACCGGTACTACGAGCAGTACTTC.

This clone occurred once. The rearrangement links TRBV18 to TRBJ1-2; D may be TRBD1 (6 bases). V lost 2 bases to trimming and J lost 2 bases, with 9 bases between them. The V gene's germline CDR1 is KGHSH and CDR2 LQKENI. The CDR3 has 14 residues. This CDR3 is CASSPSGENYGYTF. DNA for the CDR3: TGTGCCAGCTCACCATCAGGGGAGAACTATGGCTACACCTTC.

The chain combines TRBV5-1 with TRBJ1-6; D is possibly TRBD1 (5 bases). Germline V lookup: CDR1 SGHRS, CDR2 YFSETQ. The CDR3 totals 15 residues. V shed 4 bases and J shed 5 bases, with 13 bases lying between them. CDR3 residues: CASSDQGADNSPLHF. DNA for the CDR3: TGCGCCAGCAGCGACCAGGGTGCGGATAATTCACCCCTCCACTTT.